This T cell receptor (beta chain) was obtained from a study of blood T cell repertoires in COVID-19. Study as a whole: Nucleic acid was either cDNA or gDNA, and it came from T cells, B-cell-depleted T cells, or PBMCs.

Per the original methods: The authors estimated nucleated cell counts from reference gene primer amplification. TCRdb keeps only in-frame clones here, not all; method: immunoSEQ multiplex PCR. V and J calls and clone size come straight from that table; D and trimming were deduced from the DNA. Among 150,000 to 200,000 clones listed, around 90% were seen once. The V gene end was trimmed by 5 bases and the J gene end by 5 bases; junction bases not matched to a gene: 6. The CDR3 totals 13 residues. Looked up from germline, CDR1 is SEHNR and CDR2 is FQNEAQ (reference sequence). This chain connects TRBV7-9 to TRBJ2-7; 7 bases map to TRBD1. This TCR was sampled from a man in his sixties with active or convalescent COVID-19. The specimen was peripheral blood. CDR3 residues: CASSLTGVNEQYF. DNA of the CDR3: TGTGCCAGCAGCCTAACAGGGGTTAACGAGCAGTACTTC. The full variable domain, its missing parts supplied by reference TRBV7-9 and TRBJ2-7, is DTGVSQNPRHKITKRGQNVTFRCDPISEHNRLYWYRQTLGQGPEFLTYFQNEAQLEKSRLLSDRFSAERPKGSFSTLEIQRTEQGDSAMYLCASSLTGVNEQYFGPGTRLTVT.